The entry below gives a single TCR beta chain sequence along with its context. This clone was recorded a few times. Its antigen target is currently unknown. No clone much larger than this one lies a single base away; base qualities are absent. Library preparation was by the immunoSEQ multiplex PCR assay. TCRbeta CDR3 sequencing was performed at survey depth by Adaptive Biotechnologies, and CDR3 sequences, V/J genes, productive frequency and template counts were reported. Amplification of TCR beta CDR3 regions started from genomic DNA instead of RNA. Under the source paper's analysis protocol: Jensen-Shannon divergence served to quantify pairwise repertoire overlap between tissues, with 0 meaning identical and 1 meaning complete divergence. Tissues were grouped by single-linkage agglomerative hierarchical clustering of pairwise JSD values, and the clustering results were shown as dendrograms. GLIPH2 was run on all patient samples with simulation_depth 1000, kmer_min_depth 3, cdr3_length_cutoff 8, keeping groups with more than two unique CDR3s. A standardized tissue-overlap score extrapolated Jaccard GLIPH-group overlap across patients to a standard repertoire size of 1000 clones. Associations of diversity with clinical or experimental variables used linear mixed-effect models with tissue fixed effects and individual random effects. The table was pulled from immuneACCESS by TCRdb, which kept in-frame rearrangements only. Such tables lose some clones; where checked, under half of the loss comes from unresolved V genes, and the rest has no known cause. D and trimming were read from the DNA, whereas the V and J calls and clone size are those reported in that table. The sample records about 4,700 clones, around 61% of which are singletons. The top ten clones comprise 6.5% to 7.5% of the sample.

These data originate in a study of tissue T cells after allogeneic stem cell transplantation (dated by TCRdb to the early 2020s). Background on the whole study: When multiple samples of a tissue were available, H&E sections were reviewed by a pathologist, and samples with histologically apparent lymphocytes were prioritized for sequencing. TCR beta repertoires were profiled across many tissues obtained from research autopsies of patients with and without GVHD, as well as in mouse models of GVHD. The human arm was a prospective observational study without blinding or randomization. The study at large found these results: In both patients and mice, only a limited portion of the TCR repertoire detected in tissues was captured by blood and spleen T cells. Sampling depth was acknowledged as a limitation, and the patient cohort was both small and clinically heterogeneous. Within patients, how anatomically similar tissues were was a major factor shaping TCR repertoire composition, regardless of disease or transplant status. For the non-GVHD comparator patients, no blood samples were available. Only a few T cell clones appeared in more than one patient, yet motif-based clustering showed tissue-specific repertoire signatures that were shared between patients. The study did not establish which tissue TCRs were alloreactive or antigen-specific, and some clones may have been host cells that persisted.

Taken with the paper, the label for time point translates to: human tissue collected at research (rapid) autopsy. For comparison, three non-HCT patients with other cancers were selected retrospectively, each having at least five GI tract samples and no known GI disease at death. Autopsy tissues included GI sites from esophagus to rectum, liver, skin and lymphoid organs including spleen, after a median post-mortem interval of around 10 hours. Each autopsy specimen was bisected, with one portion flash-frozen in liquid nitrogen and the remainder formalin-fixed, and the outer muscle layers of GI specimens were removed. Genomic DNA was extracted from frozen tissues using the Mag-Bind Blood & Tissue DNA HDQ 96 Kit on a Chemagic 360 or the DNeasy Blood & Tissue Kit. Because of concern about red blood cell contamination, extracted DNA underwent additional purification with the Genomic DNA Clean & Concentrator-25 kit.

Per the germline V gene, SNHLY is the CDR1 and FYNNEI is the CDR2. The CDR3 starts with the cysteine, ends with the phenylalanine, and has 13 residues. The entry retains the CDR3 DNA only, 39 bases that are in frame from base 1. Trimming costs V 7 bases and J 0 bases, and their ends lie 9 bases apart. This receptor chain uses TRBV2 and TRBJ1-1; the D gene is perhaps TRBD1, from 5 matching bases. This receptor was identified in a male donor aged 60 or over with lung cancer. Sequencing used left colon tissue, obtained at autopsy. CDR3 reads: CASTGGLNTEAFF. The sequenced DNA is TGTGCCAGCACGGGGGGTTTGAACACTGAAGCTTTCTTT.